These 16 T cell receptor beta chains came from one sample sequenced in a study of blood T cell repertoires in COVID-19. Clones were read by immunoSEQ multiplex PCR, and TCRdb kept only the in-frame ones, dropping some. The top ten clones hold 2.5% to 3% of a sample with fewer than 55,000 clones, 75% to 85% of them seen once. The sequencing input was peripheral blood. All receptors come from a woman aged 60-75 years with acute or convalescent COVID-19.

The genes are TRBV7-8 and TRBJ2-6; D is unclear. Germline lookup yields CDR1 SGHVS and CDR2 FQNEAQ. CDR3 length: 14 amino acids. V gave up 5 bases and J gave up 7 bases, with 12 bases separating them. The CDR3 here is CASSQARRANVLTF. As DNA, the CDR3 is TGTGCCAGCAGCCAAGCGCGTAGAGCCAACGTCCTGACTTTC.

The V gene is TRBV4-1, the J gene TRBJ2-5; D might be TRBD2 (5 bases). The V gene lost 4 bases and the J gene lost 10 bases, with 25 bases spanning the gap. The CDR3 sequence is 16 residues long. The V gene's germline CDR1 is MGHRA and CDR2 YSYEKL. CDR3 residues: CASSPAHISLVLGQYF. The CDR3 DNA reads TGCGCCAGCAGCCCTGCACACATCTCACTAGTACTGGGCCAGTACTTC.

This clone has only a few counts. V is TRBV28 and J is TRBJ1-2, with D possibly TRBD1 on 5 matching bases. Deletions cut 6 bases from V and 1 base from J, with 9 bases between. Germline lookup yields CDR1 MDHEN and CDR2 SYDVKM. CDR3 length: 13 amino acids. The CDR3 protein is CASSPDSNYGYTF. CDR3 DNA sequence: TGTGCCAGCAGCCCAGACAGTAACTATGGCTACACCTTC.

The chain combines TRBV4-1 with TRBJ1-3; maybe TRBD1 (5 bases). CDR1 MGHRA and CDR2 YSYEKL come from the germline V gene. This CDR3 contains 17 residues. The V end lost 3 bases, the J end lost 0 bases, and 15 bases lay between the germline ends. CDR3 nucleotide sequence: TGCGCCAGCAGCCAGGTCATCACAGGTAGCTCTGGAAACACCATATATTTT. As protein: CASSQVITGSSGNTIYF.

J is TRBJ2-5 and V is TRBV19; 12 bases are a match to TRBD2. CDR1 and CDR2 from the germline V gene are LNHDA and SQIVND (reference sequence). With 0 bases clipped from V and 5 bases from J, the junction kept 13 bases outside the gene matches. The CDR3 has 19 residues. Here the CDR3 reads CASSIDPATSGRIVETQYF. The CDR3 coding sequence is TGTGCCAGTAGTATAGATCCGGCCACTAGCGGGAGGATCGTGGAGACCCAGTACTTC.

The CDR3 reads CASSRRAGRGETQYF. Written as DNA, the CDR3 is TGTGCCAGCAGTCGCCGAGCAGGGAGGGGGGAGACCCAGTACTTC. V is TRBV28 and J is TRBJ2-5, with a possible D match to TRBD2 (7 bases). Trimming cost V 5 bases and J 5 bases, with 18 bases left between them. The CDR3 contains 15 residues. Germline lookup yields CDR1 MDHEN and CDR2 SYDVKM.

Worth noting for this clone: Other nucleotide sequences from this sample produce the same CDR3. This chain links TRBV28 with TRBJ1-5; no firm D call. This CDR3 spans 14 amino acids. Germline V lookup: CDR1 MDHEN, CDR2 SYDVKM. Trimming removed 3 bases from V and 3 bases from J, with 9 bases in between. The CDR3, as DNA: TGTGCCAGCAGTTTGTGGCAGGTCAATCAGCCCCAGCATTTT. Encoded protein: CASSLWQVNQPQHF.

V gene TRBV19 combines with J gene TRBJ1-5; 7 positions agree with TRBD1. The CDR3 is 15 amino acids. V gave up 6 bases and J gave up 0 bases; unmatched junction bases: 5. Germline V CDR1 and CDR2: LNHDA, SQIVND (reference sequence). The CDR3, as DNA: TGTGCCAGTAGAAAACAGGGGTATAGCAATCAGCCCCAGCATTTT. As protein: CASRKQGYSNQPQHF.

V and J are TRBV30 and TRBJ2-1; 8 bases are a match to TRBD2. CDR1 and CDR2 from the germline V gene are GTSNPN and SVGIG (reference sequence). This CDR3 has 14 amino acids. With V trimmed by 1 base and J by 3 bases, 2 bases remained unmatched. This CDR3 reads CAWSAGGNYNEQFF. In DNA form, the CDR3 reads TGTGCCTGGAGTGCGGGGGGGAACTACAATGAGCAGTTCTTC.

The gene calls are TRBV4-2 and TRBJ2-1; 8 bases fit TRBD2. CDR1 and CDR2 (germline): LGHNA, YNFKEQ. This CDR3 has 16 amino acids. Germline trimming cut 0 bases from V and 7 bases from J; bases unmatched to any gene: 8. This CDR3 reads CASSQEARGGRNEQFF. The CDR3 DNA reads TGTGCCAGCAGCCAAGAAGCACGGGGGGGCCGGAATGAGCAGTTCTTC.

V and J are TRBV6-5 and TRBJ2-6; 7 bases fit TRBD1. The CDR3 length is 14 residues. The germline CDR1 and CDR2 sequences are MNHEY and SVGAGI. Trimming took 6 bases from V and 2 from J; bases not matched to a gene: 1. The CDR3: CASSDRAGANVLTF. In DNA form, the CDR3 reads TGTGCCAGCAGCGACAGGGCTGGGGCCAACGTCCTGACTTTC.

This clone was counted between two and nine times. This chain joins TRBV27 and TRBJ1-6; D remains ambiguous. This CDR3 is built from 14 residues. V lost 4 bases and J lost 15, with 19 bases in between. Germline loops: CDR1 MNHEY, CDR2 SMNVEV (reference sequence). CDR3 nucleotides: TGTGCCAGCAGTTCCGGGCCGGGAGGGTCAGGCCTCCACTTT. It encodes CASSSGPGGSGLHF.

The V call is TRBV29-1, the J call TRBJ1-1; TRBD1 matches 7 bases. The CDR3 has 13 residues. From germline, CDR1 is SQVTM and CDR2 ANQGSEA. Losses at the gene ends were 6 bases for V and 11 bases for J; bases not matched to a gene: 15. The CDR3 here is CSVKLRQGRRAFF. In DNA form, the CDR3 reads TGCAGCGTGAAACTCCGACAGGGTCGCCGGGCTTTCTTT.

This chain joins TRBV7-2 and TRBJ2-3, with a weak D call TRBD1 (7 bases). V lost 5 bases and J 6 bases, leaving 15 bases between the germline ends. The length of the CDR3 is 14 residues. The germline V gene has CDR1 SGHTA and CDR2 FQGNSA. Written as DNA, the CDR3 is TGTGCCAGCAGCCTGCAGGGGGGTAGGGATACGCAGTATTTT. It is translated as CASSLQGGRDTQYF.

For the CDR3, the DNA is TGTGCCAGCAGCTTAGGACAGGGGGGCGATCAGCCCCAGCATTTT. Translated, it gives CASSLGQGGDQPQHF. The chain is built from TRBV7-9 and TRBJ1-5, with 9 bases that match TRBD1. V was clipped by 1 base and J by 5 bases; unmatched bases: 3. The germline V gene encodes CDR1 SEHNR and CDR2 FQNEAQ (reference sequence). This CDR3 is 15 amino acids long.

This clone turned up a few times. The chain's CDR3 is CASSKGEQGAHKNTEAFF. DNA of the CDR3: TGTGCCAGCAGCAAAGGGGAACAGGGGGCGCATAAGAACACTGAAGCTTTCTTT. This sequence joins TRBV21-1 and TRBJ1-1; the table's D call of TRBD1 was not tested on the DNA. TRBV21-1 counts as a pseudogene. This CDR3 is built from 18 residues.